This T cell receptor (beta chain) was observed in a study of beta chain features in type 1 diabetes. Comments on this clone: The antigen is undetermined.

Sequencing targeted expressed TCRB transcripts, as all isolated RNA had been reverse transcribed. Assay: immunoSEQ multiplex PCR; the TCRdb copy retains only in-frame clones and omits some. The table shows approximately 730,000 clones, with roughly 12% occurring only once. Study-wide points: An over-representation of cells with high TCR expression could result from cDNA sequencing. Patients with Type 1 diabetes showed moderately but significantly shorter TCRB CDR3s in all four CD4+ subsets. For TCRB rearrangement, an influence of HLA type remained unresolved here.

This receptor was identified in a man younger than 35 with type 1 diabetes. Sequenced input: naive CD4+ T cells from blood.

CDR3 region: CASSEDSNYGYTF. The CDR3 coding sequence is TGTGCCAGCAGTGAGGACAGCAACTATGGCTACACCTTC. V gene TRBV6-5 combines with J gene TRBJ1-2; D might be TRBD1 (6 bases). V gave up 5 bases and J gave up 2 bases, with 9 bases separating them. The germline gives CDR1 MNHEY, CDR2 SVGAGI. CDR3 length equals 13 residues.